A single sample gave rise to the 4 T cell receptor beta chains below, sequenced in a study of beta chain features in type 1 diabetes. Of the isolated RNA, all was reverse transcribed, and so the sequenced material was expressed TCRB transcripts. Repertoires were generated with immunoSEQ multiplex PCR, while TCRdb's copy carries only in-frame clones and drops some. The data show over 350,000 clones, about 16% seen once. The specimen was naive CD4+ T cells from blood. The receptors originated from a woman between 18 and 29 years old in good health.

J is TRBJ2-3 and V is TRBV30, with 7 bases fitting TRBD2. CDR3 length equals 12 residues. V shed 5 bases, J shed 5 bases, and the junction held 4 bases outside the gene matches. Germline CDR1 GTSNPN, CDR2 SVGIG (reference sequence). The CDR3 bases are TGTGCCTGGCGTTTAGCGGGAGATACGCAGTATTTT. Protein: CAWRLAGDTQYF.

The V and J genes are TRBV6-6 and TRBJ1-1; D is unclear. Looked up from germline, CDR1 is MNHNY and CDR2 is SVGAGI (reference sequence). CDR3 length: 13 residues. V was cut by 5 bases and J by 6 bases, with 13 bases left in between. The chain's CDR3 is CASSKAGRAEAFF. DNA of the CDR3: TGTGCCAGCAGTAAGGCCGGGCGGGCTGAAGCTTTCTTT.

The chain combines TRBV18 with TRBJ2-5, with D unclear. Germline values: CDR1 KGHSH, CDR2 LQKENI. This CDR3 region has 11 residues. V was shortened by 6 bases and J by 7 bases, with 9 bases between the two germline ends. The chain's CDR3 is CASSLPGTQYF. The CDR3, as DNA: TGTGCCAGCTCGCTACCGGGGACCCAGTACTTC. Filled out from reference TRBV18 and TRBJ2-5, the complete variable domain reads NAGVMQNPRHLVRRRGQEARLRCSPMKGHSHVYWYRQLPEEGLKFMVYLQKENIIDESGMPKERFSAEFPKEGPSILRIQQVVRGDSAAYFCASSLPGTQYFGPGTRLLVL.

CDR3 nucleotide sequence: TGTGCCAGCAGCTTTGGACAGACCGTCATGAACACTGAAGCTTTCTTT. Translated: CASSFGQTVMNTEAFF. The V call is TRBV11-2, the J call TRBJ1-1; D might be TRBD1 (6 bases). There are 16 residues in the CDR3. Trimming took 3 bases from V and 0 from J, leaving 14 bases between them. The germline gives CDR1 SGHAT, CDR2 FQNNGV.